The rows below give T cell receptor beta chains drawn from one sample of a study of Graves' ophthalmopathy and Graves' hyperthyroidism. TCRdb re-analysed the multiplex PCR reads in MiXCR, keeping a single row per CDR3 protein. This table holds a few hundred thousand distinct CDR3 sequences, about 17% found once. Sequenced: peripheral blood. These receptors all stem from an adult man with Graves' ophthalmopathy. Each CDR3 is given with its conserved first and last residue. The D gene is left open where the match is weak. The size entry is marked missing in some rows and otherwise reads once, few, many or a size class.

v_call,clone_size,d_call,cdr3_length,j_call,cdr3_aa,cdr3_nt
TRBV4-1,many,NA,16,TRBJ1-5,CASSQEEGGIGQPQHF,TGCGCCAGCAGCCAAGAAGAGGGAGGGATTGGTCAGCCCCAGCATTTT
TRBV4-2,many,NA,17,TRBJ2-5,CASSQAREGQTKLKMYF,TGTGCCAGCAGCCAAGCGAGGGAGGGACAGACAAAACTCAAAATGTACTTC
TRBV20-1,many,NA,15,TRBJ1-1,CSARDSRITNTEAFF,TGCAGTGCTAGAGATAGCCGGATAACGAACACTGAAGCTTTCTTT
TRBV6-5,many,TRBD1,15,TRBJ1-2,CASSYRGQGGYGYTF,TGTGCCAGCAGTTACCGGGGACAGGGAGGCTATGGCTACACCTTC
TRBV19,many,TRBD1,17,TRBJ2-2,CASSEPGTGANTGELFF,TGTGCCAGTAGTGAACCTGGGACAGGGGCGAACACCGGGGAGCTGTTTTTT
TRBV5-6,many,NA,12,TRBJ2-2,CASSLGGGELFF,TGTGCCAGCAGCCTTGGCGGCGGGGAGCTGTTTTTT
TRBV2,many,TRBD2,13,TRBJ2-2,CASSEREGGELFF,TGTGCCAGCAGTGAGCGGGAGGGCGGGGAGCTGTTTTTT
TRBV6-2/TRBV6-3,many,NA,13,TRBJ1-1,CASSWGENTEAFF,TGTGCCAGCAGCTGGGGGGAGAACACTGAAGCTTTCTTT
TRBV7-9,many,NA,14,TRBJ2-4,CASSSWDVENIQYF,TGTGCCAGCAGTTCCTGGGATGTGGAAAACATTCAGTACTTC
TRBV6-5,many,NA,12,TRBJ1-2,CASSFRGGRDTF,TGTGCCAGCAGTTTCCGGGGAGGACGGGACACCTTC
TRBV28,many,NA,14,TRBJ2-7,CASSPSDSSYEQYF,TGTGCCAGCAGTCCTAGCGACAGCTCCTACGAGCAGTACTTC
TRBV19,many,NA,15,TRBJ2-7,CASSIVPDGTYEQYF,TGTGCCAGTAGTATAGTTCCCGACGGGACCTACGAGCAGTACTTC
TRBV5-1,NA,TRBD1,15,TRBJ1-1,CASSLATGGWGEAFF,TGCGCCAGCAGCTTGGCCACAGGGGGCTGGGGTGAAGCTTTCTTT
TRBV7-8,NA,TRBD1,16,TRBJ2-2,CASRVEQGLGTGELFF,TGTGCCAGCAGAGTCGAACAGGGGCTCGGCACCGGGGAGCTGTTTTTT
TRBV24-1,many,TRBD1,14,TRBJ2-2,CATGQGRKTGELFF,TGTGCCACCGGACAGGGGAGAAAAACCGGGGAGCTGTTTTTT
TRBV19,many,NA,11,TRBJ2-2,CASSIPGELFF,TGTGCCAGTAGTATACCCGGGGAGCTGTTTTTT
TRBV2,NA,NA,14,TRBJ1-5,CASSEGVSNQPQHF,TGTGCCAGCAGCGAGGGGGTTTCGAATCAGCCCCAGCATTTT
TRBV27,many,NA,16,TRBJ2-5,CASSYVLGGAGGTQYF,TGTGCCAGCAGTTATGTACTTGGAGGGGCCGGGGGGACCCAGTACTTC
TRBV12-3/TRBV12-4,many,TRBD1,14,TRBJ2-5,CASSQDRGPETQYF,TGTGCCAGCAGTCAGGACAGGGGGCCAGAGACCCAGTACTTC
TRBV28,many,NA,12,TRBJ2-5,CASSVTRETQYF,TGTGCCAGCAGTGTCACTAGGGAGACCCAGTACTTC
TRBV6-1,NA,NA,15,TRBJ2-6,CASRTASSGANVLTF,TGTGCCAGCAGGACGGCCTCCTCTGGGGCCAACGTCCTGACTTTC
TRBV7-9,NA,NA,14,TRBJ2-5,CASSLDSRSETQYF,TGTGCCAGCAGCTTAGACTCCCGATCGGAGACCCAGTACTTC
TRBV14,few,TRBD1,17,TRBJ2-2,CASSQDRQGEITGELFF,TGTGCCAGCAGCCAAGATAGGCAGGGGGAGATCACCGGGGAGCTGTTTTTT
TRBV11-2,many,NA,16,TRBJ1-3,CASSIWGRSSGNTIYF,TGTGCCAGCAGCATTTGGGGGAGAAGCTCTGGAAACACCATATATTTT
TRBV19,NA,NA,14,TRBJ2-5,CASSDRAAGKTQYF,TGTGCCAGTAGTGATCGGGCTGCGGGAAAGACCCAGTACTTC
TRBV4-1,many,NA,13,TRBJ2-7,CASSQAHSYEQYF,TGCGCCAGCAGCCAAGCTCACTCCTACGAGCAGTACTTC
TRBV5-1,many,NA,15,TRBJ2-7,CASSRSTAEDDEQYF,TGCGCCAGCAGCCGCTCCACGGCCGAAGACGACGAGCAGTACTTC
TRBV14,many,TRBD2,16,TRBJ2-7,CASSQVAGGPLGEQYF,TGTGCCAGCAGCCAAGTAGCGGGAGGTCCTTTGGGCGAGCAGTACTTC
TRBV2,many,TRBD1,16,TRBJ1-1,CASSVGQGRGDTEAFF,TGTGCCAGCAGTGTCGGACAGGGGAGGGGTGACACTGAAGCTTTCTTT
TRBV4-2,many,TRBD2,15,TRBJ2-7,CASSQGTSNWREQYF,TGTGCCAGCAGCCAAGGGACTAGCAATTGGCGCGAGCAGTACTTC
TRBV10-3,many,TRBD1,12,TRBJ1-2,CAIGGQGYGYTF,TGTGCCATCGGGGGACAGGGCTATGGCTACACCTTC
TRBV7-3,many,TRBD2,16,TRBJ2-2,CASSLYPGGPPGELFF,TGTGCCAGCAGCTTATATCCGGGGGGGCCACCCGGGGAGCTGTTTTTT
TRBV18,few,NA,16,TRBJ1-2,CASSPPSLGGDYGYTF,TGTGCCAGCTCACCACCGTCGCTTGGCGGAGACTATGGCTACACCTTC
TRBV2,few,NA,14,TRBJ1-5,CASQPEGGDQPQHF,TGTGCCAGCCAACCAGAAGGGGGAGATCAGCCCCAGCATTTT
TRBV6-2/TRBV6-3,many,NA,17,TRBJ1-1,CASSYPRGVQGGSEAFF,TGTGCCAGCAGTTACCCCCGAGGCGTACAGGGTGGCTCTGAAGCTTTCTTT
TRBV6-5,many,NA,13,TRBJ1-1,CASSYRVSTEAFF,TGTGCCAGCAGTTATCGGGTGAGCACTGAAGCTTTCTTT
TRBV11-3,few,TRBD2,17,TRBJ2-7,CASSSGRKAGFVYEQYF,TGTGCCAGCAGTTCCGGTCGAAAAGCGGGGTTTGTCTACGAGCAGTACTTC
TRBV6-1,many,TRBD1,15,TRBJ2-5,CASKDRDRGLETQYF,TGTGCCAGCAAAGACCGGGACAGGGGGCTGGAGACCCAGTACTTC
TRBV7-8,many,NA,13,TRBJ2-7,CASSFSRGHEQYF,TGTGCCAGCAGCTTCTCAAGGGGTCACGAGCAGTACTTC
TRBV7-8,NA,TRBD1,14,TRBJ2-5,CASRLGQGQETQYF,TGTGCCAGCAGGTTGGGACAGGGCCAAGAGACCCAGTACTTC
TRBV5-1,many,NA,13,TRBJ1-1,CAGSLVWNTEAFF,TGCGCCGGCAGCTTGGTTTGGAACACTGAAGCTTTCTTT
TRBV20-1,many,TRBD1,14,TRBJ1-2,CSANLDRGDYGYTF,TGCAGTGCTAACCTGGACAGGGGAGACTATGGCTACACCTTC
TRBV19,many,NA,14,TRBJ1-1,CASSNIGGGTEAFF,TGTGCCAGTAGTAACATAGGGGGAGGCACTGAAGCTTTCTTT
TRBV4-3,many,NA,15,TRBJ2-7,CASSQDEAGTYEQYF,TGCGCCAGCAGCCAAGATGAAGCGGGGACATACGAGCAGTACTTC
TRBV7-2,NA,NA,13,TRBJ1-1,CASSILVNTEAFF,TGTGCCAGCAGCATCTTAGTGAACACTGAAGCTTTCTTT
TRBV6-1,many,NA,13,TRBJ2-7,CASIGAGAYEQYF,TGTGCCAGCATTGGGGCAGGGGCCTACGAGCAGTACTTC
TRBV21-1,NA,NA,14,TRBJ2-7,CASRNPGQGYEQYF,TGTGCCAGCAGAAACCCGGGACAGGGATACGAGCAGTACTTC
TRBV15,NA,NA,14,TRBJ1-3,CATRTARRGNTISF,TGTGCCACCAGGACCGCCAGGCGAGGAAACACCATATCTTTT
TRBV15,many,NA,15,TRBJ1-6,CATSGERDFNSPLHF,TGTGCCACCAGCGGAGAACGGGACTTTAATTCACCCCTCCACTTT
TRBV6-5,many,NA,14,TRBJ2-5,CASSYSTAQETQYF,TGTGCCAGTAGTTACTCGACTGCACAAGAGACCCAGTACTTC
TRBV6-1,many,NA,12,TRBJ2-7,CASRDNTEEQYF,TGTGCCAGCAGAGACAATACCGAAGAGCAGTACTTC
TRBV6-2/TRBV6-3,many,NA,13,TRBJ1-1,CASSSQSSTEAFF,TGTGCCAGCAGTTCACAGAGTAGCACTGAAGCTTTCTTT
TRBV3-1,many,NA,13,TRBJ2-4,CASSQVGVNIQYF,TGTGCCAGCAGCCAAGTGGGGGTAAACATTCAGTACTTC
TRBV19,NA,NA,12,TRBJ1-6,CANTDRGSPLHF,TGTGCCAATACCGATAGGGGGTCACCCCTCCACTTT
TRBV28,once,NA,13,TRBJ2-7,CASSRDIRYEQYF,TGTGCCAGCAGTCGGGACATTCGCTACGAGCAGTACTTC
TRBV11-1,many,TRBD2,16,TRBJ2-7,CASSPGTSGYLDEQYF,TGTGCCAGCAGCCCTGGGACTAGCGGGTATCTCGACGAGCAGTACTTC
TRBV24-1,many,NA,14,TRBJ2-5,CATSDPGTQETQYF,TGTGCCACCAGTGATCCCGGCACCCAGGAGACCCAGTACTTC
TRBV24-1,many,NA,16,TRBJ2-2,CATSAPLGGDTGELFF,TGTGCCACCAGTGCGCCCTTAGGGGGTGACACCGGGGAGCTGTTTTTT
TRBV7-2,NA,NA,16,TRBJ1-1,CASSLARQGRNTEAFF,TGTGCCAGCAGCTTAGCCCGCCAGGGCAGGAACACTGAAGCTTTCTTT